The clone carrying this T cell receptor (beta chain) has more than one count but fewer than ten. Antigen: not known. Used for diagnoses were clinical symptoms, serum thyroxine and TRAb, thyroid ultrasound and orbital computed tomography. This record comes from a study of T cells in Graves' hyperthyroidism and ophthalmopathy. For the study at large: At the time of initial diagnosis and before any treatment, peripheral blood was collected. Study outcomes and limitations: Most clonotypes that expanded in the thyroid above 0.001 also showed up in blood.

Using RNA transcripts as the source, TCR beta CDR3 regions were amplified. The primer set for the first-round RT-PCR of the TCR CDR3 was HTBI. Each CDR3 protein gets one entry after TCRdb re-called the multiplex PCR reads with MiXCR. The data contain about 200,000 distinct CDR3 sequences, 17% of them seen just once; the ten biggest clones take up about 56%. Unmatched junction bases numbered 7, after V lost 6 bases and J lost 7 bases. The CDR3 totals 14 residues. The receptor comes from a woman between 45 and 65 years old with Graves' hyperthyroidism. The J gene is TRBJ2-4, the V gene TRBV12-3 or TRBV12-4; 9 bases line up with TRBD1. Sequenced: blood. The CDR3 reads CASRKQGAGNIQYF. DNA for the CDR3: TGTGCCAGCAGAAAACAGGGGGCAGGGAACATTCAGTACTTC.